The next 21 T cell receptor beta chains were all read from a single sample in a study of vaccination effects on CD4 cells after COVID-19. These receptors' targets are unknown. Sequencing in the ViraFEST assay came after antigen-specific CD4+ T cells had been expanded with viral peptide pools, which were used to stimulate PBMC. A roughly 10-day culture period preceded the isolation of CD4+ T cells. From March to December 2020, the person had a SARS-CoV-2 infection that was confirmed by PCR. The vaccine given was either BNT162b2 or mRNA-1273, in two doses. This table comes from immunoSEQ multiplex PCR, and its TCRdb copy is limited to in-frame clones, with some not included. The repertoire holds more than 12,000 clones, with roughly 80% as singletons. The specimen comprised CD4+ T cells from PBMCs cultured with HCoV-NL63 spike peptides, sampled after COVID-19 vaccination. These receptors all come from a human donor who had a prior SARS-CoV-2 infection.

This clone ranks as medium-sized. The chain is built from TRBV2 and TRBJ2-7; D remains ambiguous. Germline CDR1 SNHLY, CDR2 FYNNEI. V gave up 7 bases and J gave up 0 bases, with 13 bases separating them. The CDR3 runs 14 residues. CDR3 protein: CASNRDLFSYEQYF. The CDR3 DNA reads TGTGCCAGCAATCGAGACTTATTCTCCTACGAGCAGTACTTC.

By its share, this clone is medium-sized. V and J are TRBV2 and TRBJ2-1, with D perhaps matching TRBD2 (5 bases). Trimming stripped 7 bases from V and 8 bases from J, with 21 bases between. Germline lookup yields CDR1 SNHLY and CDR2 FYNNEI. This CDR3 comprises 15 residues. The CDR3 region is CASTDVGRARYEQFF. CDR3 DNA: TGTGCCAGCACCGACGTAGGGCGGGCCCGCTATGAGCAGTTCTTC. The variable domain in full, completed from reference TRBV2 and TRBJ2-1, reads EPEVTQTPSHQVTQMGQEVILRCVPISNHLYFYWYRQILGQKVEFLVSFYNNEISEKSEIFDDQFSVERPDGSNFTLKIRSTKLEDSAMYFCASTDVGRARYEQFFGPGTRLTVL.

The chain carries TRBV19 and TRBJ2-5; no definite D call. CDR1 is LNHDA and CDR2 is SQIVND in the germline V gene (reference sequence). The CDR3 is 13 amino acids. The ends were cut back, 3 bases at V and 5 bases at J, with 10 bases in the middle. CDR3 DNA: TGTGCCAGTAGTATTAGAGGCAGTGAGACCCAGTACTTC. Translation: CASSIRGSETQYF.

The CDR3 region has the DNA TGTGCCAGCAGCGTAGGACAGGGGGCGTTTGAGCAGTTCTTC. Translating gives CASSVGQGAFEQFF. This chain uses TRBV7-2 with TRBJ2-1, with TRBD1 matching over 11 bases. Germline V CDR1 and CDR2: SGHTA, FQGNSA. The length of the CDR3 is 14 residues. Trimming removed 5 bases from V and 9 bases from J; junction bases left unmatched: 6.

With regard to this clone: One end of the junction is discordant with germline, which a read error may explain. The gene calls are TRBV18 and TRBJ1-2, with D perhaps matching TRBD1 (5 bases). The CDR3 contains 16 residues. The germline CDR1 and CDR2 sequences are KGHSH and LQKENI. The CDR3 loop is CASSSPGPLTGYGYTF. The CDR3 DNA reads as TGTGCCAGCTCATCACCGGGACCATTAACTGGCTATGGCTACACCTTC.

This clone was seen more than once but under ten times. The chain joins TRBV18 to TRBJ2-7; D not certain. The CDR3 spans 13 residues. Looked up from germline, CDR1 is KGHSH and CDR2 is LQKENI. Trimming removed 6 bases from V and 6 bases from J, with 15 bases in between. CDR3 sequence reads: CASSLNSDFEQYF. The CDR3 DNA reads TGTGCCAGCTCCTTGAACAGCGACTTCGAGCAGTACTTC.

The chain uses TRBV27 and TRBJ2-5; 7 nucleotides align to TRBD2. The CDR3 length is 18 residues. The germline gives CDR1 MNHEY, CDR2 SMNVEV (reference sequence). V dropped 6 bases and J dropped 5; count of bases not matched to a gene: 21. The CDR3 reads CASRPRILLATSRETQYF. The CDR3 nucleotides are TGTGCCAGCAGGCCGAGAATCCTACTAGCGACCAGCCGCGAGACCCAGTACTTC.

J is TRBJ2-4 and V is TRBV7-2, with 8 positions matching TRBD2. The CDR3 length is 17 residues. The ends lost 5 bases at V and 6 bases at J; junction bases unmatched: 15. Germline assignment: CDR1 SGHTA and CDR2 FQGNSA. The CDR3 is CASSVQTSASSLNIQYF. As DNA, the CDR3 is TGTGCCAGCAGCGTACAGACTAGCGCCAGTTCCTTAAACATTCAGTACTTC. The entire variable domain, with the rest obtained from reference TRBV7-2 and TRBJ2-4, is as follows: GAGVSQSPSNKVTEKGKDVELRCDPISGHTALYWYRQSLGQGLEFLIYFQGNSAPDKSGLPSDRFSAERTGGSVSTLTIQRTQQEDSAVYLCASSVQTSASSLNIQYFGAGTRLSVL.

The V call is TRBV5-1, the J call TRBJ1-1, with TRBD1 matching 8 bases. V was pared by 4 bases and J by 0 bases, with 5 bases of the junction left unmatched. The CDR3 has 15 amino acids. Germline lookup yields CDR1 SGHRS and CDR2 YFSETQ. For the CDR3, the DNA is TGCGCCAGCAGCGGATGGACAGGGATGAACACTGAAGCTTTCTTT. This gives the protein CASSGWTGMNTEAFF.

The chain couples TRBV7-9 to TRBJ2-2; 7 bases match TRBD2. Germline assignment: CDR1 SEHNR and CDR2 FQNEAQ (reference sequence). Trimming took 1 base from V and 2 from J; bases not matched to a gene: 1. The CDR3 length is 15 residues. The CDR3 DNA reads TGTGCCAGCAGCTTAGGACTAGCTAACACCGGGGAGCTGTTTTTT. This codes for CASSLGLANTGELFF.

This clone has a handful of counts. The chain has TRBV7-9 and TRBJ2-7; possible D gene TRBD1, 5 bases. Germline CDR1 is SEHNR and CDR2 is FQNEAQ (reference sequence). V was cut by 5 bases and J by 0 bases, with 17 bases left in between. The CDR3 spans 16 residues. CDR3 amino acids: CASSPSGAVSSYEQYF. CDR3 DNA sequence: TGTGCCAGCAGCCCAAGTGGGGCAGTATCCTCCTACGAGCAGTACTTC.

This clone was seen once. V gene TRBV4-3 combines with J gene TRBJ2-6, with a tentative D call TRBD1 (5 bases). The ends were cut back, 1 base at V and 4 bases at J, with 11 bases in the middle. Germline values: CDR1 LGHNA, CDR2 YSLEER. This CDR3 is 16 amino acids long. The CDR3 here is CASSQAAGIGANVLTF. CDR3 sequence (DNA): TGCGCCAGCAGCCAAGCTGCAGGGATAGGGGCCAACGTCCTGACTTTC.

In its sample, this clone was seen a few times. V is TRBV18 and J is TRBJ2-1; perhaps D is TRBD1 or TRBD2 (5 bases each). The CDR3 spans 15 residues. The germline CDR1 and CDR2 sequences are KGHSH and LQKENI. With 2 bases removed from V and 9 bases from J, the gap between germline ends came to 17 bases. The DNA of the CDR3 is TGTGCCAGCTCACCAACGATGGGGGAATTGGGTGAGCAGTTCTTC. Encoded protein: CASSPTMGELGEQFF.

The gene calls are TRBV7-2 and TRBJ2-1; unclear D gene. The V gene lost 5 bases and the J gene lost 5 bases, with 10 bases spanning the gap. The germline V gene encodes CDR1 SGHTA and CDR2 FQGNSA. This CDR3 is 13 amino acids long. CDR3 coding DNA: TGTGCCAGCAGCACAAGTATCGACAATGAGCAGTTCTTC. Its translation is CASSTSIDNEQFF.

This clone came up once. The chain employs TRBV5-6 and TRBJ2-7; the D is unclear. This CDR3 is built from 11 residues. The V and J ends lost 0 bases and 5 bases respectively, with 3 bases between them. Germline CDR1 and CDR2: SGHDT and YYEEEE. This CDR3 reads CASSLADEQYF. The CDR3 bases are TGTGCCAGCAGCTTGGCCGACGAGCAGTACTTC.

CDR3: CASSSTSPYEQYF. CDR3 sequence (DNA): TGTGCCAGCAGCTCGACGTCTCCGTACGAGCAGTACTTC. The chain combines TRBV7-2 with TRBJ2-7; D not certain. Germline V gene lookup returns CDR1 SGHTA and CDR2 FQGNSA. V lost 4 bases and J 4 bases, leaving 11 bases between the germline ends. CDR3 size: 13 residues.

This chain uses TRBV18 with TRBJ2-7; D is unclear. Germline V CDR1 and CDR2: KGHSH, LQKENI. V was trimmed by 3 bases and J by 6 bases, leaving 15 bases between them. The CDR3 contains 14 residues. The CDR3 coding sequence is TGTGCCAGCTCACCGGATGGGCGTTCGGTCGAGCAGTACTTC. Its translation is CASSPDGRSVEQYF.

The chain is built from TRBV20-1 and TRBJ2-7; D not resolved. Trimming removed 3 bases at V and 2 bases at J, with 14 bases between. Germline CDR1 reads DFQATT; CDR2 reads SNEGSKA (reference sequence). CDR3 length equals 14 residues. As DNA, the CDR3 is TGCAGTGCTAGTGGGCTTCTACCTCCCTACGAGCAGTACTTC. It codes for CSASGLLPPYEQYF.

This clone was recorded only once. The V call is TRBV2, the J call TRBJ2-2; no firm D call. V shed 5 bases and J shed 4 bases, with 11 bases lying between them. The CDR3 sequence is 14 residues long. CDR1 and CDR2 (germline): SNHLY, FYNNEI. The CDR3 coding sequence is TGTGCCAGCAGTAACGGGCTGTCCACCGGGGAGCTGTTTTTT. Translated: CASSNGLSTGELFF.

This clone appeared once. The gene calls are TRBV6-4 and TRBJ1-2; 8 bases agree with TRBD1. The CDR3 sequence is 14 residues long. The germline gives CDR1 MRHNA, CDR2 SNTAGT. Unmatched junction bases numbered 14, after V lost 3 bases and J lost 14 bases. The CDR3 spells CASSEPDGQGRETF. As DNA, the CDR3 is TGTGCCAGCAGTGAACCCGACGGACAGGGCAGGGAAACCTTC.

The chain is built from TRBV2 and TRBJ2-1; D call uncertain. Germline CDR1 and CDR2: SNHLY and FYNNEI. The CDR3 is made up of 14 amino acids. V lost 3 bases, J lost 0 bases, and 6 bases lay in between. The CDR3 bases are TGTGCCAGCAGTGACCGTAGCTCCTACAATGAGCAGTTCTTC. As protein: CASSDRSSYNEQFF.